A single T cell receptor (beta chain) is shown here with its context. These data are taken from a study of blood T cells in healthy people across ages. Together with a sample-barcoded 5' primer, a J-beta primer mix was included in a second PCR lasting about 6 to 11 cycles. TCRdb ran MiXCR on the 5' RACE reads and lists one entry per CDR3 protein. Of 1.4 million or so distinct CDR3 sequences listed, approximately 39% are singletons. The germline CDR1 and CDR2 sequences are SGDLS and YYNGEE. This CDR3 is built from 15 residues. Material: blood. The sequence was collected from a woman aged 18-30 years in good health. The gene calls are TRBV9 and TRBJ2-7; D perhaps matches TRBD1 (6 bases). The J call may not be correct, given that the DNA end is closer to TRBJ2-5. The chain's CDR3 is CASSALPGAGETQYF. The CDR3 DNA reads TGTGCCAGCAGCGCACTTCCAGGGGCAGGGGAGACCCAGTACTTC.